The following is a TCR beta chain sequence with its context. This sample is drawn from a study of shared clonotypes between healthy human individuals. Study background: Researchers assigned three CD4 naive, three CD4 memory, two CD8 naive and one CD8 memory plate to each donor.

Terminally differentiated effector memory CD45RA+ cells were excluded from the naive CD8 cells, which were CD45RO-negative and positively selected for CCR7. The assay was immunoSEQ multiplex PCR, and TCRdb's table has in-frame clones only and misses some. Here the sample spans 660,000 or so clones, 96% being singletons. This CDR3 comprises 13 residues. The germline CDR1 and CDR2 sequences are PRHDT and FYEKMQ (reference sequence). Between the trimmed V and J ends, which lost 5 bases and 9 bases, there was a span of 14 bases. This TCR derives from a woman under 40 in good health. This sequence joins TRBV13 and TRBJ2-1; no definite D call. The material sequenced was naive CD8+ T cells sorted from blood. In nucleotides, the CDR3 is TGTGCCAGCAGCCCCGAGGACCTAGGTGAGCAGTTCTTC. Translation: CASSPEDLGEQFF. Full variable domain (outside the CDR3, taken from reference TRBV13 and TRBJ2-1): AAGVIQSPRHLIKEKRETATLKCYPIPRHDTVYWYQQGPGQDPQFLISFYEKMQSDKGSIPDRFSAQQFSDYHSELNMSSLELGDSALYFCASSPEDLGEQFFGPGTRLTVL.